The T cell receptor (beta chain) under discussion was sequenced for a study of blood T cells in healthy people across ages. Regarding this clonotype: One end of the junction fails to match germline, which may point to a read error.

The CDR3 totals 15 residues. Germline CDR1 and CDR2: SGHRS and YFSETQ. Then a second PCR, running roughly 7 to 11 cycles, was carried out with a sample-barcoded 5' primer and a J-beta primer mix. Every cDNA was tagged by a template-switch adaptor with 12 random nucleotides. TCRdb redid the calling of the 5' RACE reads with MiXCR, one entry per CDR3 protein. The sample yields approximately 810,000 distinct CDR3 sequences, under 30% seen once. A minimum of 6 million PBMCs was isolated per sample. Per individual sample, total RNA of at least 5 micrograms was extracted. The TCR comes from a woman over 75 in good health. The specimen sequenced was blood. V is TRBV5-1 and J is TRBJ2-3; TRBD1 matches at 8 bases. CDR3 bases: TGCGCCAGCAGCTTGGTAGGGCAGGGGGCAGATGCGCAGTATTTT. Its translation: CASSLVGQGADAQYF.